These 13 T cell receptor beta chains originate from one sample sequenced in a study of T-cell reconstitution after alpha-beta-depleted transplantation in children. A TCRbeta library incorporating unique molecular identifiers was prepared. In TCRdb, the PCR reads were re-called with MiXCR into one record per CDR3 protein. The sample records fewer than 550,000 distinct CDR3 sequences, about an eighth being singletons. The sequenced sample was PBMCs, mostly from graft donor cells, obtained 180 days after TCRalphabeta/CD19-depleted stem cell transplant. The receptors come from a female patient between 2 and 10 years old who had a stem cell transplant for aplastic anemia, so the T cells may come from the graft donor.

In this sample, this clonotype turned up a few times. The gene calls are TRBV5-1 and TRBJ2-3; the D gene is possibly TRBD2 (6 bases). Trimming cost V 4 bases and J 5 bases, with 14 bases left between them. Per germline, CDR1 SGHRS and CDR2 YFSETQ. This CDR3 spans 14 amino acids. The CDR3 region has the DNA TGCGCCAGCAGCCGGGGCGGGGTGGAAGATACGCAGTATTTT. As protein: CASSRGGVEDTQYF. Full variable domain (outside the CDR3, taken from reference TRBV5-1 and TRBJ2-3): KAGVTQTPRYLIKTRGQQVTLSCSPISGHRSVSWYQQTPGQGLQFLFEYFSETQRNKGNFPGRFSGRQFSNSRSEMNVSTLELGDSALYLCASSRGGVEDTQYFGPGTRLTVL.

The chain carries TRBV20-1 and TRBJ2-3; D possibly corresponds to TRBD2 (6 bases). The V end was cut by 6 bases, the J end by 0 bases, with 13 bases between. Per the germline V gene, CDR1 is DFQATT and CDR2 is SNEGSKA (reference sequence). The CDR3 length is 14 residues. The DNA for the CDR3 is TGCAGTGCCCTCGCTGGGGGGAGCACAGATACGCAGTATTTT. As protein: CSALAGGSTDTQYF.

The chain employs TRBV29-1 and TRBJ1-4; no reliable D call. The CDR3 runs to 16 residues. Germline-derived CDR1 and CDR2 are SQVTM and ANQGSEA. Trimming cost V 4 bases and J 3 bases, with 18 bases left between them. CDR3 in amino acids: CSVGPRSRGPNEKLFF. CDR3 bases: TGCAGCGTTGGCCCCCGATCGAGAGGGCCTAATGAAAAACTGTTTTTT.

This clonotype showed up just a few times. The chain couples TRBV12-3 or TRBV12-4 to TRBJ1-5; D remains ambiguous. The CDR3 is made up of 16 amino acids. The V end lost 5 bases, the J end lost 2 bases, and 16 bases lay between the germline ends. As DNA, the CDR3 is TGTGCCAGCAGTCCCCGGGTGATCGGTGGCAATCAGCCCCAGCATTTT. This sequence encodes CASSPRVIGGNQPQHF.

This sequence joins TRBV18 and TRBJ2-5; D remains unclear. Germline V CDR1 and CDR2: KGHSH, LQKENI. V gave up 0 bases and J gave up 0 bases, with 8 bases separating them. The CDR3 loop spans 15 amino acids. In nucleotides, the CDR3 is TGTGCCAGCTCACCACCCCTGATGTACCAAGAGACCCAGTACTTC. Translating it yields CASSPPLMYQETQYF.

This clonotype was counted only a few times. The chain joins TRBV28 to TRBJ2-4; D possibly uses TRBD1 or TRBD2 (5 bases each). Trimming took off 6 bases at V and 9 bases at J, with 18 bases between the two ends. CDR1 is MDHEN and CDR2 is SYDVKM in the germline V gene. This CDR3 comprises 14 residues. Written as DNA, the CDR3 is TGTGCCAGCAGCAGAAATGGGGGATCTTTCATTCAGTACTTC. This gives the protein CASSRNGGSFIQYF.

This sequence joins TRBV12-3 or TRBV12-4 and TRBJ2-5; TRBD2 aligns across 9 bases. The V gene end was trimmed by 6 bases and the J gene end by 3 bases; junction bases not matched to a gene: 8. The CDR3 is 15 residues long. The CDR3 DNA follows: TGTGCCAGCAGCACCCCGGGACTAGCAGAAGAGACCCAGTACTTC. Translating it yields CASSTPGLAEETQYF.

The chain carries TRBV20-1 and TRBJ2-1; D possibly matches TRBD1 or TRBD2 (6 bases each). V lost 2 bases and J 4 bases, leaving 9 bases between the germline ends. This CDR3 comprises 13 residues. Looked up from germline, CDR1 is DFQATT and CDR2 is SNEGSKA (reference sequence). CDR3 amino acids: CSARRGRYNEQFF. DNA of the CDR3: TGCAGTGCTAGAAGGGGGAGGTACAATGAGCAGTTCTTC.

This clonotype was recorded a few times. The chain employs TRBV29-1 and TRBJ1-1; no definite D call. The germline V gene encodes CDR1 SQVTM and CDR2 ANQGSEA. With 7 bases removed from V and 0 bases from J, the gap between germline ends came to 12 bases. This CDR3 spans 13 amino acids. In DNA, the CDR3 is TGCAGCGCGGATCGGGATATGAACACTGAAGCTTTCTTT. Protein: CSADRDMNTEAFF.

The CDR3, as DNA: TGTGCCAGCAGCCCACCCAAACTAGCGGGACGAGCCTACGAGCAGTACTTC. The encoded protein is CASSPPKLAGRAYEQYF. V usage is TRBV7-2 and J usage is TRBJ2-7, with 10 bases fitting TRBD2. With 5 bases clipped from V and 2 bases from J, the junction kept 12 bases outside the gene matches. This CDR3 has 17 amino acids. Germline CDR1 and CDR2: SGHTA and FQGNSA.

This clonotype was detected only a few times. The chain is built from TRBV4-3 and TRBJ1-1; D is unclear. The germline V and J ends were trimmed by 1 base and 7 bases, with 13 bases remaining between them. The V gene's germline CDR1 is LGHNA and CDR2 YSLEER. This CDR3 has 14 amino acids. The CDR3 spells CASSQGEVGDEAFF. The CDR3 nucleotides read TGCGCCAGCAGCCAAGGGGAGGTCGGGGATGAAGCTTTCTTT.

This rearrangement joins TRBV5-1 to TRBJ2-1, with 11 bases fitting TRBD2. With V trimmed by 2 bases and J by 5 bases, 6 bases remained unmatched. Germline loops: CDR1 SGHRS, CDR2 YFSETQ. This CDR3 is 16 amino acids long. The CDR3 here is CASSFPLAGGDNEQFF. The DNA of the CDR3 is TGCGCCAGCAGCTTCCCCCTAGCGGGAGGAGACAATGAGCAGTTCTTC.

This clonotype was observed many times. This chain connects TRBV10-3 to TRBJ1-2; tentatively, D is TRBD1 (6 bases). This CDR3 has 15 amino acids. The germline V gene has CDR1 ENHRY and CDR2 SYGVKD. V lost 2 bases and J 10 bases, leaving 20 bases between the germline ends. This CDR3 is CAISELGQSLDDYTF. CDR3 coding DNA: TGTGCCATCAGTGAGCTAGGACAGTCGCTCGATGACTACACCTTC.